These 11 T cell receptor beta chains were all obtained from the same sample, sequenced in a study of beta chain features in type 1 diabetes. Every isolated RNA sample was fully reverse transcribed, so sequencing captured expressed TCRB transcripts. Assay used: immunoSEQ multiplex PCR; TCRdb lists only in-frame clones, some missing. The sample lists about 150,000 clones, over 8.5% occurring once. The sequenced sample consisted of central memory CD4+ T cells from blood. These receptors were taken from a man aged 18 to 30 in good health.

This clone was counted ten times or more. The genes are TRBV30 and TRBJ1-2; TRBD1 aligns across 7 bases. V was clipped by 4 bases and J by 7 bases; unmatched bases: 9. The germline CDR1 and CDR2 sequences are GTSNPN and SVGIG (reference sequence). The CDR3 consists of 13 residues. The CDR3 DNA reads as TGTGCCTGGACCGACAGGGAGAAGGGTGGCTACACCTTC. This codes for CAWTDREKGGYTF.

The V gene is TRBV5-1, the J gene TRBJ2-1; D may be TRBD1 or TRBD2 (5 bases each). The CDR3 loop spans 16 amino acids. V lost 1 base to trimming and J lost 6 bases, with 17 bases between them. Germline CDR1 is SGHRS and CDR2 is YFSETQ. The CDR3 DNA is TGCGCCAGCAGCTTGTCCCCTCCCGGGACCACCAATGAGCAGTTCTTC. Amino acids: CASSLSPPGTTNEQFF.

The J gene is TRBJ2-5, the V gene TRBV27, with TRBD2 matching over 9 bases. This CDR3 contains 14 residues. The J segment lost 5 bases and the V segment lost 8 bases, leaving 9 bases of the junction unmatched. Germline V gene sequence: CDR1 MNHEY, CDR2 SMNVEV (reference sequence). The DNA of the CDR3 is TGTGCCAGCGCCATAGCGGGAGCGGGGGAGACCCAGTACTTC. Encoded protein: CASAIAGAGETQYF.

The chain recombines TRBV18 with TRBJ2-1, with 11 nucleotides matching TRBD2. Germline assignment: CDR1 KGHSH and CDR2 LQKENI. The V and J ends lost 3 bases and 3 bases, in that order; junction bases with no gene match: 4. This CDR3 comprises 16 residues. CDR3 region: CASSPYLAGGYNEQFF. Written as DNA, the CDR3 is TGTGCCAGCTCACCCTACCTAGCGGGAGGCTACAATGAGCAGTTCTTC.

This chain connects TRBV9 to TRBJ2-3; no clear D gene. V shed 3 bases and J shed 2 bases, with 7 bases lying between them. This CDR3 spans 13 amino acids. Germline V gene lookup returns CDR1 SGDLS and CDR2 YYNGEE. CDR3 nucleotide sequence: TGTGCCAGCAGCGCGACTTACACAGATACGCAGTATTTT. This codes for CASSATYTDTQYF.

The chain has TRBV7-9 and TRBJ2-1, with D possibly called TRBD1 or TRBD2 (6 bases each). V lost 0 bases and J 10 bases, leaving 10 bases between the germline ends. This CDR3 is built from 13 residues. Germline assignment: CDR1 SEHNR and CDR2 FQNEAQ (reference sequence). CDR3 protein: CASSLAVGGEQFF. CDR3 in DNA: TGTGCCAGCAGCTTAGCGGTCGGGGGCGAGCAGTTCTTC.

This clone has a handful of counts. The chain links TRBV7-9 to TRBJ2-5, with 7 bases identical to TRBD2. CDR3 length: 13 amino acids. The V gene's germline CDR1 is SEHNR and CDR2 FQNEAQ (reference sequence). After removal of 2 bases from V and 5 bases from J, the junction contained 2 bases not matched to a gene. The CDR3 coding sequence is TGTGCCAGCAGCTTAAACGGGAGGGAGACCCAGTACTTC. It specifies CASSLNGRETQYF.

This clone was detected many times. CDR3 nucleotides: TGTGCCAGTAGTACCTACGAAGGGTTCCGCAATGAGCAGTTCTTC. Protein: CASSTYEGFRNEQFF. The chain is built from TRBV19 and TRBJ2-1; D remains unclear. Per germline, CDR1 LNHDA and CDR2 SQIVND (reference sequence). The V and J ends lost 4 bases and 6 bases respectively, with 16 bases between them. The CDR3 totals 15 residues.

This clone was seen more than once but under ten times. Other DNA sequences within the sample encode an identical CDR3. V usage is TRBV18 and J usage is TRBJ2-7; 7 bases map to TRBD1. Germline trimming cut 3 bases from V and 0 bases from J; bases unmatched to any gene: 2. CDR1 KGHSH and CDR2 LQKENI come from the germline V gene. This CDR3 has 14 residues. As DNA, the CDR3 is TGTGCCAGCTCACCGACAGGGAGCTCCTACGAGCAGTACTTC. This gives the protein CASSPTGSSYEQYF.

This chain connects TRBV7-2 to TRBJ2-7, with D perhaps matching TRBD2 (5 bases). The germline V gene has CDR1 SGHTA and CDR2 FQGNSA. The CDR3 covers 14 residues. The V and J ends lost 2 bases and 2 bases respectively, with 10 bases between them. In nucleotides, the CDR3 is TGTGCCAGCAGCTTACAAAACGGGGCCTACGAGCAGTACTTC. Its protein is CASSLQNGAYEQYF.

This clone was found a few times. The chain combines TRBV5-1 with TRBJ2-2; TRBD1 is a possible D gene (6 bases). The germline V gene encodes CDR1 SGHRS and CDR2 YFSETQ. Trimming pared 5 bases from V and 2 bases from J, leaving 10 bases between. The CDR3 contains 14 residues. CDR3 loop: CASSQQGNTGELFF. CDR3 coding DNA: TGCGCCAGCAGTCAACAGGGTAACACCGGGGAGCTGTTTTTT. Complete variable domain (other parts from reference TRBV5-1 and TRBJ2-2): KAGVTQTPRYLIKTRGQQVTLSCSPISGHRSVSWYQQTPGQGLQFLFEYFSETQRNKGNFPGRFSGRQFSNSRSEMNVSTLELGDSALYLCASSQQGNTGELFFGEGSRLTVL.